Listed here are 25 T cell receptor beta chains from one sample, sequenced in a study of OX40 agonist ivuxolimab in advanced cancers. Clones were read by immunoSEQ multiplex PCR, and TCRdb kept only the in-frame ones, dropping some. The table shows about 33,000 clones, with about 74% occurring only once. Sequencing used CD4+ or CD8+ T cells sorted from blood, obtained in a trial of the OX40 agonist ivuxolimab. Source of these receptors: an adult with an advanced solid tumor such as melanoma, head and neck, liver or kidney cancer.

This chain joins TRBV27 and TRBJ1-2, with 12 bases that match TRBD1. The germline V gene encodes CDR1 MNHEY and CDR2 SMNVEV (reference sequence). The ends lost 4 bases at V and 8 bases at J; junction bases unmatched: 8. This CDR3 has 15 residues. This CDR3 is CASSSLGQGAVGYTF. The CDR3 DNA reads as TGTGCCAGCAGTTCCTTGGGACAGGGGGCGGTCGGCTACACCTTC.

This clone is medium-sized within its sample. The chain links TRBV7-2 to TRBJ1-6; possibly TRBD1 for D (6 bases). This CDR3 region has 15 residues. V was trimmed by 4 bases and J by 15 bases, leaving 22 bases between them. CDR1 and CDR2 (germline): SGHTA, FQGNSA. The DNA of the CDR3 is TGTGCCAGCAGCTCCGGCGGGGCAGGGGCCTTAAGCCTCCACTTT. This encodes CASSSGGAGALSLHF. Combining the CDR3 with reference TRBV7-2 and TRBJ1-6 gives the whole variable domain GAGVSQSPSNKVTEKGKDVELRCDPISGHTALYWYRQSLGQGLEFLIYFQGNSAPDKSGLPSDRFSAERTGGSVSTLTIQRTQQEDSAVYLCASSSGGAGALSLHFGNGTRLTVT.

The rearrangement uses TRBV11-2 and TRBJ1-4, with 8 bases aligning to TRBD1. Germline V CDR1 and CDR2: SGHAT, FQNNGV. V was pared by 3 bases and J by 8 bases, with 8 bases of the junction left unmatched. The CDR3 is 15 amino acids. The CDR3 reads CASSFIGQGREKLFF. The CDR3 DNA follows: TGTGCCAGCAGCTTCATCGGACAGGGACGGGAAAAACTGTTTTTT.

The V call is TRBV30, the J call TRBJ1-1, with D possibly matching TRBD1 (6 bases). Germline lookup yields CDR1 GTSNPN and CDR2 SVGIG (reference sequence). V dropped 2 bases and J dropped 4 bases, with 14 bases sitting between them. The CDR3 contains 14 residues. The CDR3 sequence: CAWSLVTGATEAFF. In DNA form, the CDR3 reads TGTGCCTGGAGTCTAGTTACGGGGGCCACTGAAGCTTTCTTT.

This clone was picked up one time. The chain combines TRBV4-1 with TRBJ2-1, with 13 nucleotides matching TRBD2. After removal of 4 bases from V and 1 base from J, the junction contained 4 bases not matched to a gene. The CDR3 loop spans 17 amino acids. The germline gives CDR1 MGHRA, CDR2 YSYEKL. The CDR3 is CASSLTSGGASYNEQFF. CDR3 coding DNA: TGCGCCAGCAGCCTAACTAGCGGGGGGGCGTCCTACAATGAGCAGTTCTTC.

The genes are TRBV6-1 and TRBJ1-5; D possibly corresponds to TRBD1 (6 bases). The CDR3 consists of 16 residues. The V gene's germline CDR1 is MNHNS and CDR2 SASEGT. Trimming shortened V by 4 bases and J by 3 bases, and 16 bases separated the two germline ends. The CDR3 spells CASSGGWQGNNQPQHF. CDR3 in DNA: TGTGCCAGCAGTGGAGGGTGGCAGGGGAACAATCAGCCCCAGCATTTT.

J is TRBJ2-2 and V is TRBV21-1; the table's D call, TRBD1, has no DNA check behind it. TRBV21-1 represents a pseudogene. CDR3 length: 17 residues. The CDR3 nucleotides read TGTGCCAGCAGCACACAACTGGCAGGTCCTAACACCGGGGAGCTGTTTTTT. Its translation is CASSTQLAGPNTGELFF.

The chain is built from TRBV7-9 and TRBJ1-2; D is unresolved. With 1 base removed from V and 12 bases from J, the gap between germline ends came to 18 bases. Germline V gene lookup returns CDR1 SEHNR and CDR2 FQNEAQ (reference sequence). This CDR3 has 14 residues. This chain's CDR3 is CASSLVGSHPGDTF. The CDR3 DNA follows: TGTGCCAGCAGCTTAGTCGGCAGCCACCCTGGGGACACCTTC.

The chain combines TRBV19 with TRBJ1-4; 9 positions agree with TRBD1. Germline V CDR1 and CDR2: LNHDA, SQIVND (reference sequence). Trimming cost V 4 bases and J 8 bases; bases outside gene matches: 2. The CDR3 consists of 13 residues. CDR3 DNA sequence: TGTGCCAGTAGTAGACAGGGGGGCGAAAAACTGTTTTTT. This gives the protein CASSRQGGEKLFF.

This chain joins TRBV5-1 and TRBJ2-3, with D possibly matching TRBD1 (5 bases). Trimming pared 2 bases from V and 1 base from J, leaving 14 bases between. Germline V gives CDR1 SGHRS, CDR2 YFSETQ. CDR3 length equals 16 residues. The CDR3 DNA follows: TGCGCCAGCAGCTTAGGGGCCCGCGAGGGCACAGATACGCAGTATTTT. The encoded protein is CASSLGAREGTDTQYF.

V is TRBV18 and J is TRBJ1-6; D is uncertain. The CDR3 consists of 15 residues. V was cut by 2 bases and J by 7 bases, with 12 bases left in between. Germline assignment: CDR1 KGHSH and CDR2 LQKENI. In DNA form, the CDR3 reads TGTGCCAGCTCACCAAGCCAGGCCATAAATTCACCCCTCCACTTT. Encoded protein: CASSPSQAINSPLHF.

The rearrangement uses TRBV2 and TRBJ1-6; a possible D gene is TRBD1 (5 bases). Trimming left V 6 bases short and J 8 bases short, with 8 bases between. CDR3 length: 12 residues. Germline CDR1 and CDR2: SNHLY and FYNNEI. For the CDR3, the DNA is TGTGCCAGCAGGGGGCCAGATTCACCCCTCCACTTT. This gives the protein CASRGPDSPLHF.

In this sample, this clone turned up a few times. The gene calls are TRBV9 and TRBJ1-3, with no clear D. CDR3 length: 12 residues. Between the trimmed V and J ends, which lost 4 bases and 4 bases, there was a span of 6 bases. Looked up from germline, CDR1 is SGDLS and CDR2 is YYNGEE. As DNA, the CDR3 is TGTGCCAGCAGCAATGCGGGAAACACCATATATTTT. Protein: CASSNAGNTIYF.

The chain links TRBV4-1 to TRBJ1-2; the D gene is possibly TRBD1 (5 bases). Between the trimmed V and J ends, which lost 0 bases and 6 bases, there was a span of 14 bases. This CDR3 is built from 15 residues. Germline loops: CDR1 MGHRA, CDR2 YSYEKL. CDR3 DNA sequence: TGCGCCAGCAGCCAAGAGTTGACAGAGGTTAATGGCTACACCTTC. This encodes CASSQELTEVNGYTF.

In this sample, this clone turned up a few times. The chain employs TRBV5-1 and TRBJ1-4; 8 bases map to TRBD1. Losses at the gene ends were 4 bases for V and 1 base for J; bases not matched to a gene: 3. There are 15 residues in the CDR3. Germline V gene sequence: CDR1 SGHRS, CDR2 YFSETQ. The CDR3 DNA reads as TGCGCCAGCAGCAGGGACAGGAGAACTAATGAAAAACTGTTTTTT. This codes for CASSRDRRTNEKLFF.

V is TRBV5-1 and J is TRBJ1-6; 7 bases map to TRBD1. This CDR3 has 16 residues. Trimming removed 2 bases from V and 7 bases from J; junction bases left unmatched: 9. Germline V gene data show CDR1 as SGHRS and CDR2 as YFSETQ. This CDR3 is CASSLDPGGKNSPLHF. DNA for the CDR3: TGCGCCAGCAGCTTAGATCCAGGGGGGAAGAATTCACCCCTCCACTTT.

The rearrangement joins TRBV5-1 to TRBJ1-2; 12 nucleotides line up with TRBD1. Germline V gene lookup returns CDR1 SGHRS and CDR2 YFSETQ. The CDR3 loop spans 14 amino acids. V dropped 4 bases and J dropped 8; count of bases not matched to a gene: 6. The CDR3 DNA reads as TGCGCCAGCAGCACGGGACAGGGGGCCTTCGGCTACACCTTC. It codes for CASSTGQGAFGYTF.

The rearrangement uses TRBV5-1 and TRBJ2-5; tentative D call: TRBD1 (6 bases). CDR3 length: 15 residues. Germline assignment: CDR1 SGHRS and CDR2 YFSETQ. V lost 1 base and J lost 0, with 10 bases in between. CDR3 sequence (DNA): TGCGCCAGCAGCTTGTCCGGGGACAACCAAGAGACCCAGTACTTC. Translated, it gives CASSLSGDNQETQYF.

The CDR3 loop reads CAWSGQGLGSSPLHF. CDR3 bases: TGTGCCTGGAGTGGACAGGGACTAGGAAGTTCACCCCTCCACTTT. The chain has TRBV30 and TRBJ1-6; 7 bases match TRBD1. This CDR3 region has 15 residues. Germline V gene data show CDR1 as GTSNPN and CDR2 as SVGIG (reference sequence). V lost 1 base to trimming and J lost 9 bases; unmatched junction nucleotides: 9.

V usage is TRBV28 and J usage is TRBJ1-2, with a tentative D call TRBD1 (5 bases). Deletions cut 5 bases from V and 5 bases from J, with 18 bases between. Germline V gives CDR1 MDHEN, CDR2 SYDVKM. This CDR3 region has 15 residues. The CDR3, as DNA: TGTGCCAGCAGTATTGCGGGGGAACCGTCATATGGCTACACCTTC. Translating it yields CASSIAGEPSYGYTF.

This clone was counted a few times. This chain joins TRBV5-1 and TRBJ2-2, with TRBD2 identical over 14 bases. The J segment lost 1 base and the V segment lost 4 bases, leaving 6 bases of the junction unmatched. The germline CDR1 and CDR2 sequences are SGHRS and YFSETQ. The CDR3 extends over 18 amino acids. In DNA, the CDR3 is TGCGCCAGCAGCATGAGGACTAGCGGGGGGATGAACACCGGGGAGCTGTTTTTT. Protein sequence: CASSMRTSGGMNTGELFF.

There are a few counts of this clone. The CDR3 sequence is CASSSLKGQETQYF. Here the CDR3 DNA reads TGTGCCAGTAGTAGCCTCAAGGGCCAAGAGACCCAGTACTTC. This chain connects TRBV19 to TRBJ2-5; D not certain. From germline, CDR1 is LNHDA and CDR2 SQIVND (reference sequence). Trimming removed 4 bases at V and 1 base at J, with 10 bases between. The CDR3 runs 14 residues.

The chain joins TRBV30 to TRBJ1-5; 7 positions agree with TRBD1. The CDR3 consists of 16 residues. V was clipped by 2 bases and J by 2 bases; unmatched bases: 9. Germline V lookup: CDR1 GTSNPN, CDR2 SVGIG (reference sequence). The CDR3 DNA reads as TGTGCCTGGAGTCTAGGGGGCTCCCCTGGCAATCAGCCCCAGCATTTT. Translating it yields CAWSLGGSPGNQPQHF.

The V call is TRBV10-3, the J call TRBJ2-1; 8 positions agree with TRBD2. Germline assignment: CDR1 ENHRY and CDR2 SYGVKD. The CDR3 covers 15 residues. The trim removed 2 bases at V and 5 bases at J, leaving 5 bases unmatched. In nucleotides, the CDR3 is TGTGCCATCAGTGAGGCCGCCGGGAGGGACAATGAGCAGTTCTTC. Protein: CAISEAAGRDNEQFF.

This clone was seen only a few times. The rearrangement joins TRBV19 to TRBJ2-1; 8 bases fit TRBD1. This CDR3 is built from 15 residues. CDR1 and CDR2 (germline): LNHDA, SQIVND (reference sequence). Trimming at V came to 6 bases and at J to 8 bases, leaving 12 bases not matched to a gene. DNA of the CDR3: TGTGCCAGTAGGTTCCGGACAGGGATCATCTATGAGCAGTTCTTC. It codes for CASRFRTGIIYEQFF.